The present T cell receptor (beta chain) was sequenced within a study of T cells in Graves' hyperthyroidism and ophthalmopathy. What was amplified from RNA transcripts were TCR beta CDR3 regions. HTBI primers were the set used in a first-round RT-PCR of the TCR CDR3. TCRdb itself ran the multiplex PCR reads through MiXCR, one entry per CDR3 protein. The sample gives around 500,000 distinct CDR3 sequences, about 16% of which show up once; about 29% is in the top ten. The CDR3 spans 16 residues. Germline CDR1 is SGHRS and CDR2 is YFSETQ. Trimming took 1 base from V and 7 from J, leaving 18 bases between them. Active moderate-to-severe ophthalmopathy, Clinical Activity Score at least 3, NOSPECS at least 4, under 3 months' duration. This clonotype occurred many times. Its target is unknown. Study-wide points: The model forecast ophthalmopathy, anticipating it by a median approximately 7 months before onset.

The chain couples TRBV5-1 to TRBJ2-1; D is possibly TRBD1 (5 bases). The specimen sequenced was blood. The clonotype was recovered from a woman in her 30s with Graves' ophthalmopathy. Here the CDR3 DNA reads TGCGCCAGCAGCTTGTCGCAGGGCAGTGTTGGGAATGAGCAGTTCTTC. Translated: CASSLSQGSVGNEQFF.